Presented here are 32 T cell receptor beta chains from one specimen sequenced in a study of T cells in Graves' hyperthyroidism and ophthalmopathy (dated by TCRdb to the late 2010s). The library was obtained by multiplex PCR. The instrument was an Illumina HiSeq 2000. The TCR beta CDR3 regions were amplified from RNA transcripts. The TCR CDR3 was subjected to a first round of RT-PCR using the HTBI primer set and the Qiagen OneStep RT-PCR kit. The public reads were quality trimmed at Q25 with fastp and then assembled into clones with MiXCR by TCRdb, keeping productive beta chains. Identical CDR3 protein sequences are pooled into one entry, listed with their most common genes and DNA. Counted in this sample were some 350,000 distinct CDR3 sequences; 15% to 20% of them appeared once. Together, the top ten hold around 3.4% of the sample. The sequenced sample consisted of blood. The source of these receptors is a woman younger than 30 with Graves' hyperthyroidism.

This clonotype was picked up a small number of times. The J gene is TRBJ1-1, the V gene TRBV5-1; possibly TRBD1 for D (5 bases). This CDR3 spans 15 amino acids. V gave up 0 bases and J gave up 7 bases, with 16 bases separating them. Germline V gene sequence: CDR1 SGHRS, CDR2 YFSETQ. DNA of the CDR3: TGCGCCAGCAGCTTGGTTCTAGGGGAGCCCAATGAAGCTTTCTTT. This translates into CASSLVLGEPNEAFF.

This clonotype was seen many times. The chain recombines TRBV19 with TRBJ1-2; tentative D call: TRBD1 (6 bases). Per the germline V gene, CDR1 is LNHDA and CDR2 is SQIVND (reference sequence). This CDR3 has 16 residues. Trimming cost V 5 bases and J 4 bases, with 20 bases left between them. CDR3 amino acids: CASSPGPRGGGYGYTF. The CDR3 DNA reads as TGTGCCAGTAGTCCCGGCCCTCGCGGGGGCGGCTATGGCTACACCTTC.

The chain combines TRBV29-1 with TRBJ2-5; D might be TRBD1 (5 bases). CDR3 size: 11 residues. CDR1 SQVTM and CDR2 ANQGSEA come from the germline V gene. V lost 5 bases, J lost 5 bases, and 9 bases lay in between. CDR3 region: CSVLGAETQYF. Here the CDR3 DNA reads TGCAGCGTTTTAGGGGCCGAGACCCAGTACTTC.

A note on this clonotype: The CDR3 end shows no conserved phenylalanine or tryptophan, and so a read error is likely. It is unclear where the CDR3 begins or ends on the DNA, so no DNA is shown, and the CDR3 is as TCRdb lists it. The chain is built from TRBV7-2 and TRBJ2-7; TRBD2, as called in the table, went unchecked against the DNA. The CDR3 adds up to 12 amino acids, both ends counted. Germline V gene sequence: CDR1 SGHTA, CDR2 FQGNSA. CDR3 residues: CASSSPGLHLYD.

This clonotype ranks as medium-sized. This sequence joins TRBV29-1 and TRBJ1-2; a weak D match, TRBD1 (6 bases). V lost 1 base and J lost 0, with 12 bases in between. Germline V CDR1 and CDR2: SQVTM, ANQGSEA. The CDR3 contains 15 residues. The CDR3 region is CSVEGWAGANYGYTF. The DNA for the CDR3 is TGCAGCGTTGAAGGATGGGCAGGGGCTAACTATGGCTACACCTTC.

This clonotype has a count of ten or more. V usage is TRBV2 and J usage is TRBJ2-2, with TRBD1 matching over 7 bases. J lost 5 bases, V lost 6 bases, and 3 bases had no gene match. CDR1 is SNHLY and CDR2 is FYNNEI in the germline V gene. The length of the CDR3 is 13 residues. The CDR3 coding sequence is TGTGCCAGCAGAGGGACAGCTACCGGGGAGCTGTTTTTT. Protein: CASRGTATGELFF.

This clonotype was recorded many times. CDR3 protein: CASSSYSSNQPQHF. The CDR3 DNA reads TGTGCCAGCAGCTCCTACTCTAGCAATCAGCCCCAGCATTTT. The V call is TRBV7-8, the J call TRBJ1-5; no definite D call. CDR1 and CDR2 from the germline V gene are SGHVS and FQNEAQ. V was trimmed by 4 bases and J by 0 bases, leaving 7 bases between them. The length of the CDR3 is 14 residues.

This clonotype has a count of ten or more. V usage is TRBV28 and J usage is TRBJ1-2; 12 bases are a match to TRBD1. The CDR3 length is 15 residues. The germline V gene has CDR1 MDHEN and CDR2 SYDVKM. V lost 5 bases, J lost 4 bases, and 5 bases stayed unmatched. The DNA of the CDR3 is TGTGCCAGCAGTGGGGACAGGGGGCGCGTCTATGGCTACACCTTC. Its translation is CASSGDRGRVYGYTF.

The J gene is TRBJ2-4, the V gene TRBV18; D is unresolved. V lost 3 bases and J lost 0, with 12 bases in between. The CDR3 sequence is 16 residues long. Germline loops: CDR1 KGHSH, CDR2 LQKENI. The CDR3 is CASSPLGRLAKNIQYF. The CDR3, as DNA: TGTGCCAGCTCACCGCTAGGTCGTCTAGCCAAAAACATTCAGTACTTC. The entire variable domain, with the rest obtained from reference TRBV18 and TRBJ2-4, is as follows: NAGVMQNPRHLVRRRGQEARLRCSPMKGHSHVYWYRQLPEEGLKFMVYLQKENIIDESGMPKERFSAEFPKEGPSILRIQQVVRGDSAAYFCASSPLGRLAKNIQYFGAGTRLSVL.

This clonotype appeared many times. This chain uses TRBV12-3 or TRBV12-4 with TRBJ2-5; 12 bases align to TRBD2. This CDR3 has 15 residues. V lost 6 bases, J lost 5 bases, and 7 bases stayed unmatched. The chain's CDR3 is CASSLTSGGTETQYF. CDR3 coding DNA: TGTGCCAGCAGCTTAACTAGCGGGGGGACTGAGACCCAGTACTTC.

This chain uses TRBV6-1 with TRBJ2-5, with a possible D match to TRBD2 (5 bases). The CDR3 has 14 amino acids. Deletions cut 4 bases from V and 7 bases from J, with 16 bases between. The germline gives CDR1 MNHNS, CDR2 SASEGT. CDR3: CASSGVGSRATQYF. CDR3 bases: TGTGCCAGCAGTGGAGTGGGCTCGCGGGCGACCCAGTACTTC.

This chain joins TRBV4-1 and TRBJ1-1; D might be TRBD1 (6 bases). The CDR3 length is 16 residues. Between the trimmed V and J ends, which lost 2 bases and 1 base, there was a span of 14 bases. Germline-derived CDR1 and CDR2 are MGHRA and YSYEKL. This CDR3 is CASSQWSRGRNTEAFF. The CDR3 DNA reads as TGCGCCAGCAGCCAATGGTCCCGGGGGCGGAACACTGAAGCTTTCTTT.

This clonotype was recorded at least ten times. The V and J genes are TRBV15 and TRBJ1-5, with D perhaps matching TRBD1 (5 bases). The CDR3 is 20 amino acids. Germline V lookup: CDR1 LNHNV, CDR2 YYDKDF (reference sequence). Trimming took off 0 bases at V and 1 base at J, with 22 bases between the two ends. In nucleotides, the CDR3 is TGTGCCACCAGCAGAGATGGTTCCCAGCACAGCTACAGGAGCAATCAGCCCCAGCATTTT. Translation gives CATSRDGSQHSYRSNQPQHF.

This clonotype was seen repeatedly, ten times or more. V and J are TRBV12-3 or TRBV12-4 and TRBJ1-1; D ambiguous. This CDR3 is 12 amino acids long. V was cut by 1 base and J by 11 bases, with 11 bases left in between. The CDR3 bases are TGTGCCAGCAGTTTAGGTACGTCCATGGCTTTCTTT. Protein sequence: CASSLGTSMAFF.

The V call is TRBV20-1, the J call TRBJ1-3, with 7 positions matching TRBD1. This CDR3 region has 14 residues. Losses at the gene ends were 6 bases for V and 2 bases for J; bases not matched to a gene: 7. CDR1 is DFQATT, CDR2 SNEGSKA, per germline (reference sequence). CDR3 residues: CSASSGTAGNTIYF. In nucleotides, the CDR3 is TGCAGTGCCAGTTCCGGGACAGCTGGAAACACCATATATTTT.

Ten or more counts support this clonotype. The chain employs TRBV28 and TRBJ2-5; no definite D call. Germline V gene data show CDR1 as MDHEN and CDR2 as SYDVKM. Trimming pared 2 bases from V and 2 bases from J, leaving 6 bases between. This CDR3 contains 13 residues. Here the CDR3 DNA reads TGTGCCAGCAGTTTAAACTTGCAAGAGACCCAGTACTTC. Its protein product is CASSLNLQETQYF.

This clonotype was found many times. The rearrangement uses TRBV6-4 and TRBJ2-3; 7 bases agree with TRBD2. The CDR3 length is 15 residues. CDR1 is MRHNA, CDR2 SNTAGT, per germline. Trimming removed 4 bases from V and 0 bases from J; junction bases left unmatched: 4. The CDR3 coding sequence is TGTGCCAGCAGTGCAGGTAGCGGGAGCACAGATACGCAGTATTTT. As protein: CASSAGSGSTDTQYF.

At least ten counts were recorded for this clonotype. The chain combines TRBV11-2 with TRBJ2-5; TRBD1 aligns across 10 bases. Unmatched junction bases numbered 10, after V lost 1 base and J lost 5 bases. This CDR3 comprises 17 residues. CDR1 SGHAT and CDR2 FQNNGV come from the germline V gene. CDR3 bases: TGTGCCAGCAGCTTAGGGACAGGGGGTAATCGGGGGGAGACCCAGTACTTC. Protein product: CASSLGTGGNRGETQYF.

This clonotype was counted ten times or more. The chain has TRBV7-6 and TRBJ1-1; 10 bases are shared with TRBD1. The CDR3 length is 16 residues. V gave up 2 bases and J gave up 2 bases; unmatched junction bases: 5. Germline values: CDR1 SGHVS, CDR2 FNYEAQ. CDR3 nucleotide sequence: TGTGCCAGCAGCTTAATGGGACAGGGGCTCAACACTGAAGCTTTCTTT. It translates to CASSLMGQGLNTEAFF.

This clonotype was seen repeatedly, ten times or more. The chain uses TRBV6-1 and TRBJ1-2; TRBD1 might be the D (6 bases). Deletions cut 6 bases from V and 5 bases from J, with 19 bases between. Germline V lookup: CDR1 MNHNS, CDR2 SASEGT. The length of the CDR3 is 15 residues. Here the CDR3 reads CASSELDSIPYGYTF. CDR3 nucleotide sequence: TGTGCCAGCAGCGAGCTGGACAGCATTCCTTATGGCTACACCTTC.

This clonotype was observed at least ten times. V is TRBV7-2 and J is TRBJ1-5, with no clear D. The CDR3 runs 14 residues. The germline V gene encodes CDR1 SGHTA and CDR2 FQGNSA. V dropped 2 bases and J dropped 7 bases, with 12 bases sitting between them. The CDR3 is CASSLSSQVQPQHF. CDR3 DNA: TGTGCCAGCAGCTTATCTTCGCAGGTCCAGCCCCAGCATTTT.

Comment on this clonotype: Possible read error: a much larger clone is one base away. The V call is TRBV11-2, the J call TRBJ1-1; TRBD1 might be the D (6 bases). From germline, CDR1 is SGHAT and CDR2 FQNNGV. CDR3 size: 15 residues. The CDR3 spells CASSLDRGGDTEACF. CDR3 bases: TGTGCCAGCAGCTTAGATCGGGGAGGGGACACCGAAGCTTGCTTT.

This clonotype was seen many times. This chain connects TRBV7-8 to TRBJ1-5; no clear D. With 1 base removed from V and 3 bases from J, the gap between germline ends came to 7 bases. Germline lookup yields CDR1 SGHVS and CDR2 FQNEAQ. This CDR3 is 14 amino acids long. The CDR3 loop is CASSLEGLNQPQHF. CDR3 nucleotide sequence: TGTGCCAGCAGCTTAGAGGGCCTCAATCAGCCCCAGCATTTT.

The V call is TRBV19, the J call TRBJ2-7; D perhaps matches TRBD1 (6 bases). The CDR3 covers 15 residues. The V and J ends lost 3 bases and 0 bases respectively, with 12 bases between them. The germline V gene has CDR1 LNHDA and CDR2 SQIVND (reference sequence). For the CDR3, the DNA is TGTGCCAGTAGTATCTCCGGGACATCCTCCTACGAGCAGTACTTC. It translates to CASSISGTSSYEQYF.

CDR3 region: CASSYFQNSYEQYF. The CDR3, as DNA: TGTGCCAGCAGTTACTTCCAGAACTCCTACGAGCAGTACTTC. The V and J genes are TRBV6-5 and TRBJ2-7; D unclear. The germline V gene encodes CDR1 MNHEY and CDR2 SVGAGI. With 1 base removed from V and 0 bases from J, the gap between germline ends came to 7 bases. The CDR3 length is 14 residues.

By frequency in the sample, this clonotype is medium-sized. This CDR3 is CASSESGNLYEQYF. Written as DNA, the CDR3 is TGTGCCAGCAGTGAAAGCGGCAACCTCTACGAGCAGTACTTC. The chain recombines TRBV6-1 with TRBJ2-7; TRBD2 is a possible D gene (5 bases). There are 14 residues in the CDR3. The V gene lost 2 bases and the J gene lost 3 bases, with 11 bases spanning the gap. Germline CDR1 MNHNS, CDR2 SASEGT.

The chain carries TRBV7-3 and TRBJ2-5; TRBD1 matches 8 bases. CDR3 length equals 14 residues. Germline CDR1 is SGHTA and CDR2 is FQGTGA. V lost 3 bases, J lost 5 bases, and 5 bases stayed unmatched. Here the CDR3 reads CASSLGTGDETQYF. Written as DNA, the CDR3 is TGTGCCAGCAGCTTGGGGACAGGCGACGAGACCCAGTACTTC. Supplemented by reference TRBV7-3 and TRBJ2-5, the full variable domain reads GAGVSQTPSNKVTEKGKYVELRCDPISGHTALYWYRQSLGQGPEFLIYFQGTGAADDSGLPNDRFFAVRPEGSVSTLKIQRTERGDSAVYLCASSLGTGDETQYFGPGTRLLVL.

This clonotype was seen repeatedly, ten times or more. The V gene is TRBV6-5, the J gene TRBJ2-7, with TRBD1 matching over 8 bases. V shed 4 bases and J 4 bases; nucleotides not matched to a gene: 9. The CDR3 runs 15 residues. Germline-derived CDR1 and CDR2 are MNHEY and SVGAGI. CDR3 protein: CASSSGQGPRYEQYF. CDR3 nucleotides: TGTGCCAGCAGTTCCGGACAGGGACCGAGGTACGAGCAGTACTTC.

This clonotype was seen ten or more times. Here the CDR3 reads CATSDDRASSYEQYF. CDR3 coding DNA: TGTGCCACCAGTGACGACAGGGCATCCTCCTACGAGCAGTACTTC. V is TRBV24-1 and J is TRBJ2-7; the match to TRBD1 covers 7 bases. J was trimmed by 0 bases and V by 4 bases; bases with no gene match: 5. The V gene's germline CDR1 is KGHDR and CDR2 SFDVKD. The CDR3 runs to 15 residues.

This clonotype has at least ten counts. V is TRBV7-2 and J is TRBJ2-7; D might be TRBD1 (5 bases). The CDR3 spans 13 residues. Germline V gene lookup returns CDR1 SGHTA and CDR2 FQGNSA. Trimming removed 5 bases at V and 7 bases at J, with 15 bases between. The CDR3 loop is CASSLTVTGEQYF. In DNA, the CDR3 is TGTGCCAGCAGCCTGACAGTTACCGGAGAGCAGTACTTC.

This clonotype was found many times. The CDR3 nucleotides read TGTGCCAGCAGTTCGTCCGGCAGACTCAACACTGAAGCTTTCTTT. It encodes CASSSSGRLNTEAFF. The rearrangement links TRBV12-3 or TRBV12-4 to TRBJ1-1; D uncertain. This CDR3 spans 15 amino acids. The V gene lost 4 bases and the J gene lost 2 bases, with 14 bases spanning the gap.

This clonotype was recorded many times. The CDR3 DNA reads as TGTGCCAGCATAACGAAGGGCCGAGGGTATGGCTACACCTTC. Translating it yields CASITKGRGYGYTF. This chain connects TRBV6-1 to TRBJ1-2; D unresolved. The V and J ends lost 7 bases and 5 bases respectively, with 17 bases between them. The CDR3 sequence is 14 residues long. CDR1 MNHNS and CDR2 SASEGT come from the germline V gene.